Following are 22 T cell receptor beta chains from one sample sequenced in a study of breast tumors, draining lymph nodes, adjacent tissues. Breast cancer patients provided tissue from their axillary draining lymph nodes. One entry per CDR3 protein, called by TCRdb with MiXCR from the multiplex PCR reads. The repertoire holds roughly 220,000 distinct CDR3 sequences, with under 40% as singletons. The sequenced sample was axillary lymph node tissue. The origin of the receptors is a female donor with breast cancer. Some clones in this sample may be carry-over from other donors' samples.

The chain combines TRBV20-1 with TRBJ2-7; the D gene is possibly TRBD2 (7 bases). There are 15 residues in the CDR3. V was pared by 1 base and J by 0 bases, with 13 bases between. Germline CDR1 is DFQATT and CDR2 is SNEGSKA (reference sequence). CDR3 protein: CSARVGGASSYEQYF. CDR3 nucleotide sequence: TGCAGTGCTAGAGTGGGGGGGGCTAGCTCCTACGAGCAGTACTTC.

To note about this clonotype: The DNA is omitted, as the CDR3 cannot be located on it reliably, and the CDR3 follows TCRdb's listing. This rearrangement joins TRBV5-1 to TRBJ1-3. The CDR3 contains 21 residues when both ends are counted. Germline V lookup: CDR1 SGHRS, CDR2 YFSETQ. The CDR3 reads CASSSSSGGNEQYFGPGTIYF.

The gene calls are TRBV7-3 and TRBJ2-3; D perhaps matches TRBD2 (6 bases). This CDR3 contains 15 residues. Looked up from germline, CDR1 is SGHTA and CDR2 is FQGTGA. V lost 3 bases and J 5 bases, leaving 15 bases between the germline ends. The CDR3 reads CASSLVSGELDTQYF. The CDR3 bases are TGTGCCAGCAGCTTGGTGTCGGGGGAATTAGATACGCAGTATTTT. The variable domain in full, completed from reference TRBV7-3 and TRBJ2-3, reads GAGVSQTPSNKVTEKGKYVELRCDPISGHTALYWYRQSLGQGPEFLIYFQGTGAADDSGLPNDRFFAVRPEGSVSTLKIQRTERGDSAVYLCASSLVSGELDTQYFGPGTRLTVL.

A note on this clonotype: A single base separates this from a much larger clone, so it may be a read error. The CDR3 sequence is CASSRGGQKGEQYF. CDR3 coding DNA: TGTGCCAGCAGTCGGGGCGGGCAGAAGGGCGAGCAGTACTTC. This chain connects TRBV6-6 to TRBJ2-7; D possibly matches TRBD1 or TRBD2 (5 bases each). The CDR3 length is 14 residues. CDR1 and CDR2 from the germline V gene are MNHNY and SVGAGI (reference sequence). The V end was cut by 5 bases, the J end by 6 bases, with 17 bases between.

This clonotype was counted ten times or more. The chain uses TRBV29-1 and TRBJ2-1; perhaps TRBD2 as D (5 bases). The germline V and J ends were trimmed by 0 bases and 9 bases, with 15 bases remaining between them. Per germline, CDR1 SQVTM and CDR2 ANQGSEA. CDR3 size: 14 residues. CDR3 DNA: TGCAGCGTTGAAGAGCCCATCGGGGTGGTTGAGCAGTTCTTC. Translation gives CSVEEPIGVVEQFF.

The CDR3 reads CASRRQGVAKNIQYF. CDR3 DNA sequence: TGTGCCAGTAGGCGGCAGGGGGTAGCCAAAAACATTCAGTACTTC. The chain joins TRBV19 to TRBJ2-4; 7 bases line up with TRBD1. The germline V gene has CDR1 LNHDA and CDR2 SQIVND (reference sequence). Unmatched junction bases numbered 5, after V lost 6 bases and J lost 0 bases. This CDR3 contains 15 residues.

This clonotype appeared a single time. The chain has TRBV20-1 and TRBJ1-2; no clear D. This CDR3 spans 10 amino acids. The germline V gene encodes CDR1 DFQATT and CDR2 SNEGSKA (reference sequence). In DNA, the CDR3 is TGCAGCTTGGATACCTATGGCTACACCTTC. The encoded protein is CSLDTYGYTF.

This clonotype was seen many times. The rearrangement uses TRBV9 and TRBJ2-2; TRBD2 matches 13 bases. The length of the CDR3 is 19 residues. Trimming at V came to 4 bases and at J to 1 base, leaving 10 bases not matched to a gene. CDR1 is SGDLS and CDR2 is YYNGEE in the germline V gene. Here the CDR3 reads CASSPLGGLAGRNTGELFF. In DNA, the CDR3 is TGTGCCAGCAGCCCCTTGGGGGGACTAGCGGGAAGGAACACCGGGGAGCTGTTTTTT.

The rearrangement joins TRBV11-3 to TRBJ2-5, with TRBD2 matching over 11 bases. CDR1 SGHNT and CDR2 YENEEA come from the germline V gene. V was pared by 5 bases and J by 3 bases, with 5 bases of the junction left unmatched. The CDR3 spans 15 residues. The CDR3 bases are TGTGCCAGCAGCCAGGGACTAGCGGCAGAAGAGACCCAGTACTTC. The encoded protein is CASSQGLAAEETQYF.

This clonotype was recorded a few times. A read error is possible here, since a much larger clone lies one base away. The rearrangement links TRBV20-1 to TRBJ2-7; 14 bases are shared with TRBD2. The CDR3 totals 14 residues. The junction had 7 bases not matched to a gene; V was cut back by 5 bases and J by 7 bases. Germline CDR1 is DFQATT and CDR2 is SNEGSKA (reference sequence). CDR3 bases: TGCAGTGCTTACCCGGGACTAGCGGGAGCGGAGCAGTACTTC. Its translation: CSAYPGLAGAEQYF.

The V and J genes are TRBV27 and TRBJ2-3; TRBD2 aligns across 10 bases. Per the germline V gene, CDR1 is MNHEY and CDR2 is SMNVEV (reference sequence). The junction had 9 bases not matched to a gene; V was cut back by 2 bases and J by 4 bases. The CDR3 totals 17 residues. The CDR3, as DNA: TGTGCCAGCAGTTTACGACGAGCGGGGGGGCCTCCAGATACGCAGTATTTT. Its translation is CASSLRRAGGPPDTQYF.

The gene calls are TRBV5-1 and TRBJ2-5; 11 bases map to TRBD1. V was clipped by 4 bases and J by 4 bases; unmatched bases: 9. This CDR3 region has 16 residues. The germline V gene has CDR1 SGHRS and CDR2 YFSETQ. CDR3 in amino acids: CASSRPGQGVGETQYF. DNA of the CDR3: TGCGCCAGCAGCAGACCGGGACAGGGGGTTGGAGAGACCCAGTACTTC.

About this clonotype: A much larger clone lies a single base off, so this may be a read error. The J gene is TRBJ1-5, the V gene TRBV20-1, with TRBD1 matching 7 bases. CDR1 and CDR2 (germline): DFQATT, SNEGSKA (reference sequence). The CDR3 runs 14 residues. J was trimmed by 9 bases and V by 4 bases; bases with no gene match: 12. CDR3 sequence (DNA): TGCAGTGCTATACGGGGGGCAGGGGGGCCGCCCCAGCATTTT. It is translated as CSAIRGAGGPPQHF.

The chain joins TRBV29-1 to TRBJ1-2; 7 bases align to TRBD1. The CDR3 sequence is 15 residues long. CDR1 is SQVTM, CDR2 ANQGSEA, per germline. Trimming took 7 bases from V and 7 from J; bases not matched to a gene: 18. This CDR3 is CSALRDSNPFGGYTF. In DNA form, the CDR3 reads TGCAGCGCGCTCCGGGACAGCAATCCGTTTGGTGGCTACACCTTC.

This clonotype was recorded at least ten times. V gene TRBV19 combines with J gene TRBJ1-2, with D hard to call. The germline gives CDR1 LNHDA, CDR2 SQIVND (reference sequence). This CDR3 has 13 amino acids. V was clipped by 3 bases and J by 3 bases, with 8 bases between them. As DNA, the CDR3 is TGTGCCAGTAGTATTGGCTCGGACTATGGCTACACCTTC. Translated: CASSIGSDYGYTF.

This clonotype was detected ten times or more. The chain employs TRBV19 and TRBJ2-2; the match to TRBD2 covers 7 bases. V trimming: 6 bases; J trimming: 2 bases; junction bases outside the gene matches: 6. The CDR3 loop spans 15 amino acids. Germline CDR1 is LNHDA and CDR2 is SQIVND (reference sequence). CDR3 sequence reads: CASRGGNLNTGELFF. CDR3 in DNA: TGTGCCAGTAGGGGAGGGAATCTCAACACCGGGGAGCTGTTTTTT.

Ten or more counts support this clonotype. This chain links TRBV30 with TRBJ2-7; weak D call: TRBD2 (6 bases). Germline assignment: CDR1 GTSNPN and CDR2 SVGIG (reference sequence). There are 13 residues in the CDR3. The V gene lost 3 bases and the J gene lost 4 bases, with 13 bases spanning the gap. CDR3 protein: CAWSKGGRYEQYF. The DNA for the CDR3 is TGTGCCTGGAGCAAGGGTGGGAGGTACGAGCAGTACTTC.

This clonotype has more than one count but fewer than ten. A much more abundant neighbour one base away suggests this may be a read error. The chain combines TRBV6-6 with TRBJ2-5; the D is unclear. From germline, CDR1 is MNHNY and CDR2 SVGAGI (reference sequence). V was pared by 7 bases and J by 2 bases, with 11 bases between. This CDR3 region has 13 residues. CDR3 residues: CASKPEYQETQYF. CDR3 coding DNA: TGTGCCAGCAAGCCAGAGTATCAAGAGACCCAGTACTTC.

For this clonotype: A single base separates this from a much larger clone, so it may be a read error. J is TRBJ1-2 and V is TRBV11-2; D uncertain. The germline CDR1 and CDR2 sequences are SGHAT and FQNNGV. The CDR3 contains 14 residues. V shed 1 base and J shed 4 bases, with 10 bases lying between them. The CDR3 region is CASSLGRVAYGYTF. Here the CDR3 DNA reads TGTGCCAGCAGCTTAGGACGGGTAGCCTATGGCTACACCTTC. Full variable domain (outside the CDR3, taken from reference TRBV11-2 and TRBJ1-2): EAGVAQSPRYKIIEKRQSVAFWCNPISGHATLYWYQQILGQGPKLLIQFQNNGVVDDSQLPKDRFSAERLKGVDSTLKIQPAKLEDSAVYLCASSLGRVAYGYTFGSGTRLTVV.

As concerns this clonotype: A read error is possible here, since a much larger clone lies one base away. The CDR3 DNA is TGTGCCACTGACAGCGGCCACGAGCAGTACTTC. Its protein is CATDSGHEQYF. The chain couples TRBV12-3 or TRBV12-4 to TRBJ2-7; D might be TRBD1 or TRBD2, each matching 5 bases. The CDR3 extends over 11 amino acids. V lost 10 bases to trimming and J lost 5 bases, with 12 bases between them.

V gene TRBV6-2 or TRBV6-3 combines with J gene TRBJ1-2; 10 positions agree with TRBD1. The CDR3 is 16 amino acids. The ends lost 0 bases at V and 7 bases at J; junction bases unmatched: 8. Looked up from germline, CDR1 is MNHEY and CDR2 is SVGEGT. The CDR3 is CASSYSIATGGSGYTF. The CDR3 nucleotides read TGTGCCAGCAGTTACTCGATTGCGACAGGGGGCTCTGGCTACACCTTC.

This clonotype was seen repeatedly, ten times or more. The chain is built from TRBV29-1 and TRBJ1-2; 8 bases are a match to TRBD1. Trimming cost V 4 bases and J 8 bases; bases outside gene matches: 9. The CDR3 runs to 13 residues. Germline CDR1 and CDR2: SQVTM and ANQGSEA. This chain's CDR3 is CSVVSQGAIGYTF. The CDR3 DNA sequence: TGCAGCGTTGTTTCGCAGGGGGCGATCGGCTACACCTTC. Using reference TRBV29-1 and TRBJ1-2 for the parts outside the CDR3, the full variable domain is SAVISQKPSRDICQRGTSLTIQCQVDSQVTMMFWYRQQPGQSLTLIATANQGSEATYESGFVIDKFPISRPNLTFSTLTVSNMSPEDSSIYLCSVVSQGAIGYTFGSGTRLTVV.